This TCR beta chain is from a study of blood T cells in healthy people across ages. As for the study in general: About one barcoded beta molecule per two T cells came from capture by template switching.

Then a second PCR, running about 6 to 11 cycles, was carried out with a sample-barcoded 5' primer and a J-beta primer mix. From the 5' RACE reads, TCRdb called clonotypes with MiXCR, one entry per CDR3 protein. Of about 970,000 distinct CDR3 sequences listed, just over 50% are singletons. V was shortened by 8 bases and J by 13 bases, with 21 bases between the two germline ends. The CDR3 is made up of 13 amino acids. Germline CDR1 is LNHNV and CDR2 is YYDKDF (reference sequence). The chain has TRBV15 and TRBJ2-4; D is perhaps TRBD1 (6 bases). The source material was blood. This receptor was obtained from a woman aged 55-70 years in good health. CDR3 loop: CATSLPGALEQYF. The CDR3 region has the DNA TGTGCCACCTCTCTGCCAGGGGCATTAGAGCAGTACTTC. Full variable domain (missing parts from reference TRBV15 and TRBJ2-4): DAMVIQNPRYQVTQFGKPVTLSCSQTLNHNVMYWYQQKSSQAPKLLFHYYDKDFNNEADTPDNFQSRRPNTSFCFLDIRSPGLGDTAMYLCATSLPGALEQYFGAGTRLSVL.